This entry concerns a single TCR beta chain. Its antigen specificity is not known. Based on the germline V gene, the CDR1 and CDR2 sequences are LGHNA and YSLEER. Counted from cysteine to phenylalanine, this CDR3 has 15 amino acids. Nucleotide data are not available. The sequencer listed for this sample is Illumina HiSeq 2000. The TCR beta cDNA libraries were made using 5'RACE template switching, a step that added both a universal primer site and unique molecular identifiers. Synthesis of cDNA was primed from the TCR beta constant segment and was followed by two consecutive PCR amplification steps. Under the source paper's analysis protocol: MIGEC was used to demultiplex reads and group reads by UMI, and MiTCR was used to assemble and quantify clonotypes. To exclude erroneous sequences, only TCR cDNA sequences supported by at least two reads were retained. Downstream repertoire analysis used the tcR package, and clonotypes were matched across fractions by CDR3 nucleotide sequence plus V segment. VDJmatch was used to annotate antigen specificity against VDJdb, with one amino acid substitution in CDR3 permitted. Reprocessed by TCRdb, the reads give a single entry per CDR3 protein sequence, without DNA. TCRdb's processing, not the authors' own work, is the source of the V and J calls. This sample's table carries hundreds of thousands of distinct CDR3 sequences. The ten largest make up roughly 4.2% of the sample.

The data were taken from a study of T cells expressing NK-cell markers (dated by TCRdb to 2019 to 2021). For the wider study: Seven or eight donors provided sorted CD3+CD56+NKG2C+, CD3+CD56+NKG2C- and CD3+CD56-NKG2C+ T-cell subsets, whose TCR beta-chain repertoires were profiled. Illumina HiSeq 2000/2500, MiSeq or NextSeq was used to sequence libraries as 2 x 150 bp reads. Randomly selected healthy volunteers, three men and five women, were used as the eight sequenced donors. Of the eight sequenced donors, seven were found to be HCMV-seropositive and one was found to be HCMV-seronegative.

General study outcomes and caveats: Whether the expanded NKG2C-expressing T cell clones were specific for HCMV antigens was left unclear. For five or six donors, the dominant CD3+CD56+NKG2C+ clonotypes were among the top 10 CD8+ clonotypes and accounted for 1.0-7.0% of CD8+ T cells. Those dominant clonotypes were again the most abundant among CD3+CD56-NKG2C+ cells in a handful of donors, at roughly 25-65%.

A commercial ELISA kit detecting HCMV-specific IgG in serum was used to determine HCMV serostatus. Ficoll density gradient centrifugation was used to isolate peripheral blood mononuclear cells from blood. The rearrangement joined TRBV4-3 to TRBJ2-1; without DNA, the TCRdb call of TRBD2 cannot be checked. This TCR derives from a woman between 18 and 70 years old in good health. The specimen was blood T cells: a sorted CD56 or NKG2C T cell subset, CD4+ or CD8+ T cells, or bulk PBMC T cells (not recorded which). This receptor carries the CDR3 CASSQIAGAENEQFF.